A selection of T cell receptor beta chains follows, all from one sample in a study of identical twins. MiXCR was run by TCRdb on the 5' RACE reads, yielding one entry per CDR3 protein. The data contain roughly 710,000 distinct CDR3 sequences, around 6% of them singletons. Material for sequencing was naive T cells sorted from blood. Source of these receptors: a man aged 18 to 29 in good health. Both conserved end residues are part of each CDR3. The order of the fields is D gene, J gene, clone size, V gene, CDR3 protein, CDR3 DNA. A D gene is named only where the DNA matches it firmly. Clone size is not always given. Where it is, it says once, few, many or a class for expanded clones.

>-|TRBJ2-1|few|TRBV30
CAWSVGDGPREQFF
TGTGCCTGGAGTGTAGGGGACGGACCTCGGGAGCAGTTCTTC
>-|TRBJ2-5|few|TRBV20-1
CSADVGPGQETQYF
TGCAGTGCTGATGTTGGGCCGGGGCAAGAGACCCAGTACTTC
>-|TRBJ1-4|-|TRBV15
CATSRLSPVGATNEKLFF
TGTGCCACCAGCAGACTATCCCCCGTGGGGGCAACTAATGAAAAACTGTTTTTT
>-|TRBJ1-2|few|TRBV29-1
CSVGTLSGGGYTF
TGCAGCGTTGGGACACTAAGCGGGGGCGGCTACACCTTC
>TRBD2|TRBJ2-3|-|TRBV7-2
CASCWGGADTQYF
TGTGCCAGCTGCTGGGGGGGGGCAGATACGCAGTATTTT
>TRBD2|TRBJ2-1|many|TRBV4-3
CASSQDGPLAGSYNEQFF
TGCGCCAGCAGCCAAGATGGGCCCTTAGCGGGGTCCTACAATGAGCAGTTCTTC
>-|TRBJ2-1|many|TRBV25-1
CASSEWADRGNEQFF
TGTGCCAGCAGTGAATGGGCGGATAGGGGGAATGAGCAGTTCTTC
>TRBD1|TRBJ2-7|many|TRBV6-2/TRBV6-3
CASRADTGGEQYF
TGTGCCAGCCGTGCGGATACAGGGGGCGAGCAGTACTTC
>-|TRBJ2-1|-|TRBV5-1
CASSRDVYNEQFF
TGCGCCAGCAGCAGGGATGTATACAATGAGCAGTTCTTC
>TRBD1|TRBJ2-1|-|TRBV5-1
CASSGGQDEQFF
TGCGCCAGCAGCGGGGGACAGGATGAGCAGTTCTTC
>-|TRBJ1-5|few|TRBV7-9
CASSFPDNQPQHF
TGTGCCAGCAGCTTCCCGGACAATCAGCCCCAGCATTTT
>TRBD1|TRBJ1-1|many|TRBV5-1
CASSLTGETEAFF
TGCGCCAGCAGCTTAACAGGGGAAACTGAAGCTTTCTTT
>-|TRBJ1-4|many|TRBV20-1
CSAPSPGQSEKLFF
TGCAGTGCTCCCTCCCCCGGACAGAGCGAAAAACTGTTTTTT
>TRBD1|TRBJ2-5|many|TRBV20-1
CSASPQGNRETQYF
TGCAGTGCCTCACCACAGGGGAATCGAGAGACCCAGTACTTC
>-|TRBJ2-3|few|TRBV29-1
CSVVVEGATDTQYF
TGCAGCGTTGTAGTCGAGGGAGCTACAGATACGCAGTATTTT
>-|TRBJ2-7|-|TRBV7-2
CASGPAGYEQYF
TGTGCCAGCGGCCCGGCTGGCTACGAGCAGTACTTC
>TRBD1|TRBJ2-7|many|TRBV29-1
CSVEGQVDHEQYF
TGCAGCGTGGAGGGACAGGTTGACCACGAGCAGTACTTC
>-|TRBJ1-2|-|TRBV9
CASSPWESYGYTF
TGTGCCAGCAGCCCTTGGGAGTCCTATGGCTACACCTTC
>-|TRBJ2-1|few|TRBV29-1
CSVEDSVLNEQFF
TGCAGCGTTGAAGATTCAGTTCTCAATGAGCAGTTCTTC
>-|TRBJ1-1|-|TRBV11-3
CASSLDRIANTEAFF
TGTGCCAGCAGCTTAGATCGGATAGCGAACACTGAAGCTTTCTTT
>-|TRBJ2-3|-|TRBV20-1
CSASPLEGPTDTQYF
TGCAGTGCTAGTCCGCTAGAGGGGCCCACAGATACGCAGTATTTT
>TRBD2|TRBJ2-7|-|TRBV2
CASSEGLAGLYEQYF
TGTGCCAGCAGTGAAGGACTAGCGGGCTTGTACGAGCAGTACTTC
>-|TRBJ2-3|few|TRBV5-1
CASADSPSTDTQYF
TGCGCCAGCGCGGACTCGCCTAGCACAGATACGCAGTATTTT
>TRBD1|TRBJ1-1|few|TRBV28
CASSLFPQGAGEAFF
TGTGCCAGCAGTTTATTCCCACAGGGGGCAGGTGAAGCTTTCTTT
>TRBD1|TRBJ2-2|many|TRBV10-3
CATGTVLSGELFF
TGTGCCACCGGGACAGTTCTGTCCGGGGAGCTGTTTTTT
>TRBD1|TRBJ2-6|-|TRBV5-5
CASRMTGSASGANVLTF
TGTGCCAGCAGGATGACAGGGTCCGCGTCTGGGGCCAACGTCCTGACTTTC
>TRBD2|TRBJ2-2|many|TRBV4-3
CASSFPSGGNTGELFF
TGCGCCAGCAGTTTCCCTAGCGGGGGAAACACCGGGGAGCTGTTTTTT
>-|TRBJ2-7|few|TRBV2
CASSGGRGRTAEQYF
TGTGCCAGCAGTGGGGGTCGGGGTCGAACGGCCGAGCAGTACTTC
>-|TRBJ2-5|-|TRBV27
CASSFRRGKGETQYF
TGTGCCAGCAGTTTTCGAAGGGGGAAGGGGGAGACCCAGTACTTC
>TRBD2|TRBJ2-7|few|TRBV12-3/TRBV12-4
CASSFEAGEAYEQYF
TGTGCCAGCAGTTTCGAGGCGGGAGAAGCCTACGAGCAGTACTTC
>TRBD2|TRBJ2-1|many|TRBV5-1
CASSLRIGRGRGGNEQFF
TGCGCCAGCAGCTTGCGCATCGGGAGGGGTCGGGGTGGCAATGAGCAGTTCTTC
>-|TRBJ1-1|-|TRBV30
CAWSVGSNTEAFF
TGTGCCTGGAGTGTAGGTTCGAACACTGAAGCTTTCTTT
>-|TRBJ2-3|many|TRBV24-1
CATSNSIDTQYF
TGTGCCACCAGTAATTCGATAGATACGCAGTATTTT
>TRBD1|TRBJ2-1|-|TRBV11-2
CASSLGRQGMWNEQFF
TGTGCCAGCAGCTTAGGGAGACAGGGGATGTGGAACGAGCAGTTCTTC
>TRBD2|TRBJ2-2|many|TRBV5-5
CASSLSGKSTGELFF
TGTGCCAGCAGCTTGAGCGGGAAGAGCACCGGGGAGCTGTTTTTT
>-|TRBJ1-5|-|TRBV6-1
CASSEALTEQPQHF
TGTGCCAGCAGTGAAGCGCTGACAGAACAGCCCCAGCATTTT
>-|TRBJ2-5|few|TRBV27
CASSSRVVGETQYF
TGTGCCAGCAGCTCCCGGGTGGTCGGGGAGACCCAGTACTTC